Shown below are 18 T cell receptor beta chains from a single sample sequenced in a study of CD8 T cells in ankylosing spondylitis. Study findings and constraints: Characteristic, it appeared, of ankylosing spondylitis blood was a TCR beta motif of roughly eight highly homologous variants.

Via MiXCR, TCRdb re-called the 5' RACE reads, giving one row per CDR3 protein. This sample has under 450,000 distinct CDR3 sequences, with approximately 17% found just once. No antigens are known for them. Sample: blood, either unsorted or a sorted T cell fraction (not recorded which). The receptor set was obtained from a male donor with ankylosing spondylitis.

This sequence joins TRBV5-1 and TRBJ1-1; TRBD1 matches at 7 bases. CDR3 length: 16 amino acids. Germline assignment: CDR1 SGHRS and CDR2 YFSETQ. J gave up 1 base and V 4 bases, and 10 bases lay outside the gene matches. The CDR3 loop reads CASSGGGRGKNTEAFF. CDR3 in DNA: TGCGCCAGCAGCGGGGGCGGCAGGGGGAAGAACACTGAAGCTTTCTTT. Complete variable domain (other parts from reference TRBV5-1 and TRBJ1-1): KAGVTQTPRYLIKTRGQQVTLSCSPISGHRSVSWYQQTPGQGLQFLFEYFSETQRNKGNFPGRFSGRQFSNSRSEMNVSTLELGDSALYLCASSGGGRGKNTEAFFGQGTRLTVV.

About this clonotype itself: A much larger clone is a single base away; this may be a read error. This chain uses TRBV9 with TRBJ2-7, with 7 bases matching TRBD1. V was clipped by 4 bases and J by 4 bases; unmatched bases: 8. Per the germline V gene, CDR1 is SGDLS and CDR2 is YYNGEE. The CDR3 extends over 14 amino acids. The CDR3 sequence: CASSFGQDGYEQYF. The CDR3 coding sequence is TGTGCCAGCAGCTTTGGACAGGATGGGTACGAGCAGTACTTC.

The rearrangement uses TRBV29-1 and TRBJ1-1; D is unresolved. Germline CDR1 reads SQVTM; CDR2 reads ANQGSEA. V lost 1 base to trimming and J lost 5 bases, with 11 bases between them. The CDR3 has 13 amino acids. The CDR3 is CSVEGVGLTEAFF. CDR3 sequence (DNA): TGCAGCGTTGAAGGGGTCGGGTTGACTGAAGCTTTCTTT.

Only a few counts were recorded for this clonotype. The chain's CDR3 is CASSQGLAGTLYEQYF. The CDR3, as DNA: TGTGCCAGCAGCCAAGGACTAGCGGGGACCCTCTACGAGCAGTACTTC. The genes are TRBV3-1 and TRBJ2-7; TRBD2 matches 11 bases. The V and J ends lost 1 base and 3 bases, in that order; junction bases with no gene match: 5. From germline, CDR1 is LGHDT and CDR2 YNNKEL (reference sequence). The CDR3 extends over 16 amino acids.

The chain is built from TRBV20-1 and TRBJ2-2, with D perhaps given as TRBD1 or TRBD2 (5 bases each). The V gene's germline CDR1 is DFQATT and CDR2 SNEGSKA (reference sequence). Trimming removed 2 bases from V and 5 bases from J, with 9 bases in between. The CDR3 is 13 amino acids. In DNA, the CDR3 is TGCAGTGCTAGAAACGAGGGGACCGGGGAGCTGTTTTTT. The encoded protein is CSARNEGTGELFF.

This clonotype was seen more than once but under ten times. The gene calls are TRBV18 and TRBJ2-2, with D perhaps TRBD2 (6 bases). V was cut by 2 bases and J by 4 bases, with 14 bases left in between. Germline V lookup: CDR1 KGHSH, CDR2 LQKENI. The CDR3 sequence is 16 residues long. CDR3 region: CASSPDIAASTGELFF. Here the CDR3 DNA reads TGTGCCAGCTCACCAGACATAGCGGCTAGCACCGGGGAGCTGTTTTTT.

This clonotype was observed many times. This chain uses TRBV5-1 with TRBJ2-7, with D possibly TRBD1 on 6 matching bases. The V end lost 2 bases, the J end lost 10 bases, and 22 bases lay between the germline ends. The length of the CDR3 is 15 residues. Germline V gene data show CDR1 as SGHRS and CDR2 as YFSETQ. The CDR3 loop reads CASSFPTRDTRNQYF. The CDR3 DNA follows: TGCGCCAGCAGCTTCCCCACCCGGGACACACGAAACCAGTACTTC.

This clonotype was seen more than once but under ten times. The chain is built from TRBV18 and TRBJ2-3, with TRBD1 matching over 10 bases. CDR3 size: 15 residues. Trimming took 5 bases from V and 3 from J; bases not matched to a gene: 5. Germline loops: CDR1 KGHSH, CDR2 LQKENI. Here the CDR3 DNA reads TGTGCCAGCTCAGCGGGACAGGGGAAGACAGATACGCAGTATTTT. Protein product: CASSAGQGKTDTQYF.

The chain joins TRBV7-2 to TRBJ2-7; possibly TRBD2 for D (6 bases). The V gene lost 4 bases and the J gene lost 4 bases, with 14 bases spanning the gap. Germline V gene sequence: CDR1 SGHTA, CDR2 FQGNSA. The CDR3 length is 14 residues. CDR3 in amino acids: CASSYRDGGYEQYF. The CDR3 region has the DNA TGTGCCAGCAGCTACCGGGACGGGGGATACGAGCAGTACTTC.

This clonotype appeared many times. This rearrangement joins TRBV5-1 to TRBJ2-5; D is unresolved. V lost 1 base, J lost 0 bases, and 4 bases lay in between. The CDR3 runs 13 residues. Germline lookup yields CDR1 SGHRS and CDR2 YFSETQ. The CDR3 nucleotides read TGCGCCAGCAGCTTGCAGTACCAAGAGACCCAGTACTTC. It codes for CASSLQYQETQYF.

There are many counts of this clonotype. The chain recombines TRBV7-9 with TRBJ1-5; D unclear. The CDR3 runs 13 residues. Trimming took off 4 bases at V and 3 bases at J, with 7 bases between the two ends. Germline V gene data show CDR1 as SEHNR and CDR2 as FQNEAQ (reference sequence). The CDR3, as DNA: TGTGCCAGCAGCTGGGGTTTCAATCAGCCCCAGCATTTT. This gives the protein CASSWGFNQPQHF.

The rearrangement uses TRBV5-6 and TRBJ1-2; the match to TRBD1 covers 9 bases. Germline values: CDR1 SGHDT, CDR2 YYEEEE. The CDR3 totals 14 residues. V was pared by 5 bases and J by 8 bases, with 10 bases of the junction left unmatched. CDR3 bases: TGTGCCAGCAGGTGGACAGGGGCCGTCGCAGGCTACACCTTC. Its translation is CASRWTGAVAGYTF.

CDR3 coding DNA: TGCGCCAGCAGCCATAAGGGGAAGCAGTACTTC. Translated: CASSHKGKQYF. The chain couples TRBV23-1 to TRBJ2-7; tentatively, D is TRBD1 (5 bases). TRBV23-1 is placed among ORFs of uncertain function. With 6 bases removed from V and 8 bases from J, the gap between germline ends came to 11 bases. This CDR3 contains 11 residues.

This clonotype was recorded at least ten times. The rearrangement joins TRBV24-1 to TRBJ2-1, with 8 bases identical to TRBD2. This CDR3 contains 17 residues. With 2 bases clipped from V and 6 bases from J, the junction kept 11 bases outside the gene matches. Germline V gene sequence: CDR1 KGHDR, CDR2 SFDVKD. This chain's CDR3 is CATSDSGRGGLSNEQFF. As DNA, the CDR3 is TGTGCCACCAGTGATTCCGGGAGGGGGGGGCTGAGCAATGAGCAGTTCTTC.

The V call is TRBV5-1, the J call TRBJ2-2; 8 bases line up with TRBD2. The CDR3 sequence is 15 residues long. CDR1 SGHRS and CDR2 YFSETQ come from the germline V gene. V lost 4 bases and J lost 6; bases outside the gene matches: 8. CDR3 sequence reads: CASSRPGGPAGELFF. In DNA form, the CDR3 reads TGCGCCAGCAGCCGGCCGGGGGGGCCGGCCGGGGAGCTGTTTTTT.

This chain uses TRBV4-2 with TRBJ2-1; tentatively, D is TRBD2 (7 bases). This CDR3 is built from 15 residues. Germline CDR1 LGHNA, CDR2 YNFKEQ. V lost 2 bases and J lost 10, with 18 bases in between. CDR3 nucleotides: TGTGCCAGCAGCCAAAGGGGGGGGGCCGCTTTGGAGCAGTTCTTC. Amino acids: CASSQRGGAALEQFF.

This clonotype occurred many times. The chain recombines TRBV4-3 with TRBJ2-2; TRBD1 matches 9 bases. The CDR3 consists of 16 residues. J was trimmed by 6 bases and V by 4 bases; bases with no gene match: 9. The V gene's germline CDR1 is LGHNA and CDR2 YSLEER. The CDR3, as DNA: TGCGCCAGCAGCCTCCGGGACAGGGTACAGGCCGGGGAGCTGTTTTTT. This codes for CASSLRDRVQAGELFF.

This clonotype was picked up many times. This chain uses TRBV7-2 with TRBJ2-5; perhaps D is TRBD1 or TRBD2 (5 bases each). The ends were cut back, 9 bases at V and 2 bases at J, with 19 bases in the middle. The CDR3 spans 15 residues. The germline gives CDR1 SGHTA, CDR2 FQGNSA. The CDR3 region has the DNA TGTGCCAGTGGGGTAGTTGGGGGATATCAAGAGACCCAGTACTTC. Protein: CASGVVGGYQETQYF.